This T cell receptor beta chain was recorded in a study of T cell responses to AZD1222 COVID-19 vaccine. Study-wide background: Second-dose intervals of approximately 4 or approximately 12 weeks were pooled. Study conclusions and caveats: At study baseline, merely five or six AZD1222 recipients were seropositive. Targets within unmutated variant regions were reportedly found for nearly half of spike-specific TCRs.

TCRdb keeps only in-frame clones here, not all; method: immunoSEQ multiplex PCR. The data contain about 150,000 clones, around nine tenths of them singletons. A single count supports this clone. Its target is unknown. CDR1 is SGHVS and CDR2 is FNYEAQ in the germline V gene. This CDR3 is 13 amino acids long. V lost 1 base and J 8 bases, leaving 11 bases between the germline ends. The chain joins TRBV7-6 to TRBJ1-1; D gene unclear. This specimen consisted of peripheral blood, obtained on day 0 of AZD1222 vaccination. The clonotype originates from an adult in good health. Here the CDR3 reads CASSLGGWNEAFF. CDR3 nucleotides: TGTGCCAGCAGCTTAGGAGGGTGGAACGAAGCTTTCTTT.